The present T cell receptor beta chain was sequenced within a study of cytomegalovirus exposure and HLA in healthy donors. Overall study results and limits: Earlier analysis looked at TCR beta V segments, and most were productive about 87% or about 30% of the time. Sequencing artifact likely explains a cluster of highly shared sequence variants.

With respect to this clone: What it binds is not known.

Both 60 Vbeta primers and 13 Jbeta primers went into the PCR. This table comes from immunoSEQ multiplex PCR, and its TCRdb copy is limited to in-frame clones, with some not included. The sample data list about 58,000 clones. The CDR3 runs 12 residues. V trimming: 7 bases; J trimming: 5 bases; junction bases outside the gene matches: 6. CDR1 is SQVTM and CDR2 is ANQGSEA in the germline V gene. Material for sequencing was PBMCs. The origin of this receptor is a male donor in good health and CMV-seronegative. The chain is built from TRBV29-1 and TRBJ2-5, with TRBD2 matching 8 bases. CDR3 sequence (DNA): TGCAGCGGCCGGGGGGGGGTCGAGACCCAGTACTTC. Translated, it gives CSGRGGVETQYF.